The text below deals with one T cell receptor beta chain. CDR3 size: 16 residues. Trimming removed 2 bases from V and 3 bases from J; junction bases left unmatched: 9. The germline gives CDR1 MNHEY, CDR2 SMNVEV (reference sequence). The authors negatively isolated CD8+ and CD4+ T cells and FACS-enriched TEMRA cells. This record comes from a study of CD8 T cells in Susac syndrome. Reverse transcription of about 0.5 to 1 ug RNA was carried out with random hexamers. immunoSEQ multiplex PCR amplified TCR beta CDR3 across 54 Vbeta, 13 Jbeta. TCRdb analysed the immunoSEQ multiplex PCR reads with MiXCR anew, one entry per CDR3 protein. The table lists 130,000 or so distinct CDR3 sequences, 75% to 90% of them singletons.

The receptor was derived from a human donor with multiple sclerosis. The sequenced sample was CD8+ T cells from PBMCs. V and J are TRBV27 and TRBJ1-2; 7 bases map to TRBD1. The CDR3 spells CASSLTFGRGDYGYTF. The CDR3 DNA reads as TGTGCCAGCAGTTTAACATTCGGCAGGGGGGACTATGGCTACACCTTC.